A selection of T cell receptor beta chains follows, all from one sample in a study of T cell changes during pregnancy in multiple sclerosis. Repertoires were generated with immunoSEQ multiplex PCR, while TCRdb's copy carries only in-frame clones and drops some. The data hold 45,000 to 55,000 clones, with 80% to 95% observed a single time. This specimen was peripheral blood, taken after pregnancy. The receptors stem from a female donor with multiple sclerosis, enrolled in a pregnancy study. The CDR3 runs from the conserved cysteine through the conserved F or W. Fields, in order: V gene, J gene, CDR3 protein.

>TRBV7-2|TRBJ2-7
CASSGNPRVRYEQYF
>TRBV6-5|TRBJ1-5
CASSYGQGYQPQHF
>TRBV6-6|TRBJ1-2
CASRWGPYYGYTF
>TRBV27|TRBJ1-4
CASSSIPQGEEEKLFF
>TRBV9|TRBJ1-1
CASSVGTGANTEAFF
>TRBV9|TRBJ1-3
CASSVLGQAVSGNTIYF
>TRBV19|TRBJ2-5
CASSRGGLAVQETQYF
>TRBV4-3|TRBJ2-7
CASSQATGSSYEQYF
>TRBV7-9|TRBJ2-1
CASSSLLAGYNEQFF
>TRBV18|TRBJ1-3
CASSLADPRRAIYF
>TRBV10-3|TRBJ1-5
CAISTGSQPQHF
>TRBV29-1|TRBJ1-4
CSVGGQGSEKLFF
>TRBV6-1|TRBJ1-1
CASSEARNTEAFF
>TRBV30|TRBJ1-5
CAWSATGSPSQPQHF
>TRBV4-2|TRBJ2-3
CASSQGQGQGADTQYF
>TRBV5-1|TRBJ2-7
CASSPRTSGGYEQYF
>TRBV7-2|TRBJ2-3
CASSPGLAGGPSTDTQYF